Detailed here is one T cell receptor beta chain. The data were obtained in a study of blood T cells in healthy people across ages. Isolation recovered at least 7 million PBMCs from every sample. The authors extracted at least 6 micrograms of total RNA per sample. The CDR3 is made up of 12 amino acids. Trimming cost V 5 bases and J 5 bases, with 12 bases left between them. CDR1 and CDR2 from the germline V gene are SQVTM and ANQGSEA. PCR was performed a second time for about 6 to 11 cycles using a sample-barcoded 5' primer and a J-beta primer mix. TCRdb reprocessed the 5' RACE reads with MiXCR, giving one entry per CDR3 protein. The sample carries 1.5 million to 2 million distinct CDR3 sequences, roughly two fifths recorded once.

The sequence came from a human donor in good health. Sequenced sample: blood. The chain recombines TRBV29-1 with TRBJ1-1; no reliable D call. The CDR3 DNA follows: TGCAGCGTTAGGTTCGGTGGGACTGAAGCTTTCTTT. The encoded protein is CSVRFGGTEAFF.